This T cell receptor beta chain originates from a study of radiation and T cells in renal cell carcinoma. Study in general: Nephrectomy followed 15 Gy stereotactic body radiation by 4 weeks. Study outcomes and limitations: From baseline, blood top tumor clonotypes peaked at 2 weeks post-radiation.

The sample's time point: blood 2 weeks post-SBRT. Treatment here: 15 Gy SBRT to primary tumor, nephrectomy 4 weeks later. Serial blood draws occurred at baseline and 2 and 4 weeks post-SBRT. With respect to this clone: Its antigen is not known.

The CDR3 sequence is 12 residues long. CDR1 MNHEY and CDR2 SMNVEV come from the germline V gene (reference sequence). Trimming cost V 3 bases and J 5 bases, with 8 bases left between them. Clones were read by immunoSEQ multiplex PCR, and TCRdb kept only the in-frame ones, dropping some. Here the sample spans about 130,000 clones, around nine tenths being singletons. The sequenced sample was blood, obtained from a patient whose treatment included radiotherapy and nephrectomy. The chain combines TRBV27 with TRBJ2-7; D gene uncertain. The TCR originated in a woman in her 70s with renal cell carcinoma. The CDR3 region has the DNA TGTGCCAGCAGTTTCACCGGAGACGAGCAGTACTTC. Translation gives CASSFTGDEQYF.